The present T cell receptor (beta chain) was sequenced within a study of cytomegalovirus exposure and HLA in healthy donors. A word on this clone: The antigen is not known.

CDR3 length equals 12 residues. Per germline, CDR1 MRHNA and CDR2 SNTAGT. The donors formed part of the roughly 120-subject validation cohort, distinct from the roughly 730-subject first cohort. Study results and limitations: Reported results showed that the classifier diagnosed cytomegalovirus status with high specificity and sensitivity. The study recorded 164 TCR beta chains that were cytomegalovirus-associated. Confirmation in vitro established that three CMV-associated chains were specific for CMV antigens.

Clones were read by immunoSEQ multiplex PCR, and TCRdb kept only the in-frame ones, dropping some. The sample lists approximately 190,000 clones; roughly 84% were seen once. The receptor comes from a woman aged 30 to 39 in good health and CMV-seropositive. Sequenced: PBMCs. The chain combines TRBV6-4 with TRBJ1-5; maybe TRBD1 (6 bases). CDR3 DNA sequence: TGTGTAGGGGGACCCTACAATCAGCCCCAGCATTTT. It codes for CVGGPYNQPQHF.